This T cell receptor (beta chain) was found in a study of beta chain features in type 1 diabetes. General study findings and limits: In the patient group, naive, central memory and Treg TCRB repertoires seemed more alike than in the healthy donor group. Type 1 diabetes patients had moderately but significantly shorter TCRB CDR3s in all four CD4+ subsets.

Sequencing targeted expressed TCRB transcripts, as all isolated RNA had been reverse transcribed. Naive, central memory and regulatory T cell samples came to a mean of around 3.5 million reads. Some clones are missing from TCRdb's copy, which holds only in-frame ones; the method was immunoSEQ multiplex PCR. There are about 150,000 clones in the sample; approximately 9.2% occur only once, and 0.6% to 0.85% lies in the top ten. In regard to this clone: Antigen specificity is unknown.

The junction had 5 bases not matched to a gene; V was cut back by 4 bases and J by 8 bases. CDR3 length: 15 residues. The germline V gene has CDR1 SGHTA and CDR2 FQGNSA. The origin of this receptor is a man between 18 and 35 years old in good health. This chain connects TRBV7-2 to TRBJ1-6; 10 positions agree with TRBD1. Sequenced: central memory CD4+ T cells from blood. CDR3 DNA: TGTGCCAGCAGCTCCAAGACAGGGGGCTATTCACCCCTCCACTTT. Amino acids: CASSSKTGGYSPLHF.